Listed below are T cell receptor beta chains from one sample, sequenced in a study of follicular helper T cells after annual influenza vaccination. Repertoires were generated with immunoSEQ multiplex PCR, while TCRdb's copy carries only in-frame clones and drops some. The profile shows approximately 11,000 clones, roughly 80% of them singletons. The sequences come from CXCR5+ CD38- circulating T follicular helper cells from blood, collected 7 days after influenza vaccination. The receptors come from an adult who received the influenza vaccine. The CDR3 runs from the conserved cysteine through the conserved F or W. A D gene is named only where the DNA matches it firmly. Only part of the rows carry a size: once, few, many, or a class if the clone is expanded.

D | J | size | V | CDR3 | DNA
NA | TRBJ1-2 | NA | TRBV27 | CASSMGDGYTF | TGTGCCAGCAGTATGGGGGATGGCTACACCTTC
NA | TRBJ1-6 | NA | TRBV7-2 | CASSFSGLNSPLHF | TGTGCCAGCAGCTTTTCAGGGCTGAATTCACCCCTCCACTTT
TRBD2 | TRBJ2-7 | once | TRBV6-1 | CASSEPSGGAWEQYF | TGTGCCAGCAGTGAACCTAGCGGGGGGGCGTGGGAGCAGTACTTC
NA | TRBJ2-3 | NA | TRBV7-7 | CASSLYASGTDTQYF | TGTGCCAGCAGCTTATATGCTAGCGGCACAGATACGCAGTATTTT
NA | TRBJ2-1 | NA | TRBV2 | CASRRGRDNEQFF | TGTGCCAGCAGGAGGGGGAGGGACAATGAGCAGTTCTTC
NA | TRBJ2-1 | NA | TRBV10-3 | CAISELAGITYEQFF | TGTGCCATCAGTGAGTTGGCGGGGATTACATATGAGCAGTTCTTC
TRBD1 | TRBJ2-5 | NA | TRBV19 | CASSIRTGEETQYF | TGTGCCAGTAGTATAAGGACAGGGGAAGAGACCCAGTACTTC
NA | TRBJ2-5 | NA | TRBV5-5 | CASSLGRQETQYF | TGTGCCAGCAGCTTGGGAAGGCAAGAGACCCAGTACTTC
NA | TRBJ1-2 | NA | TRBV11-2 | CASGGQNYGYTF | TGTGCCAGCGGGGGGCAAAACTATGGCTACACCTTC
NA | TRBJ2-5 | NA | TRBV7-8 | CASSPPGGLGTQYF | TGTGCCAGCAGCCCGCCCGGAGGCTTGGGGACCCAGTACTTC
TRBD1 | TRBJ1-2 | NA | TRBV6-6 | CASSYSGGQKNYGYTF | TGTGCCAGCAGTTACTCTGGGGGACAGAAAAACTATGGCTACACCTTC
NA | TRBJ2-7 | NA | TRBV5-1 | CASSLGSLTYEQYF | TGCGCCAGCAGCTTGGGCAGTCTGACCTACGAGCAGTACTTC
NA | TRBJ2-7 | few | TRBV7-2 | CASSWSRAAPEQYF | TGTGCCAGCAGCTGGAGCCGGGCCGCCCCCGAGCAGTACTTC
NA | TRBJ1-1 | NA | TRBV7-2 | CASSLARQNTEAFF | TGTGCCAGCAGCTTAGCGCGGCAGAACACTGAAGCTTTCTTT
TRBD1 | TRBJ2-7 | NA | TRBV19 | CASIRTGTYEQYF | TGTGCCAGTATCCGGACAGGGACCTACGAGCAGTACTTC